These T cell receptor beta chains were read from a single sample in a study of blood T cell repertoires in COVID-19. TCRdb keeps only in-frame clones here, not all; method: immunoSEQ multiplex PCR. The sample contains 200,000 to 250,000 clones, around four fifths of which appear only once. Sample: peripheral blood. These receptors originate from a woman in her sixties or seventies who had recovered from COVID-19. Both conserved end residues are part of each CDR3. A D gene is named only where the DNA matches it firmly. The size of a clone is reported for some rows only, either as once, few or many, or as a class for expanded clones.

v_call: TRBV9
cdr3_length: 18
clone_size: .
d_call: .
j_call: TRBJ1-6
cdr3_aa: CASSVDVGAREVGSPLHF
cdr3_nt: TGTGCCAGCAGCGTAGACGTGGGGGCGCGCGAGGTAGGGTCACCCCTCCACTTT

v_call: TRBV11-2
cdr3_length: 14
clone_size: .
d_call: .
j_call: TRBJ1-3
cdr3_aa: CASSLEAGGNTIYF
cdr3_nt: TGTGCCAGCAGCTTAGAGGCAGGGGGAAACACCATATATTTT

v_call: TRBV5-4
cdr3_length: 14
clone_size: few
d_call: TRBD1
j_call: TRBJ1-2
cdr3_aa: CASSPGQALYGYTF
cdr3_nt: TGTGCCAGCAGCCCAGGACAGGCCCTCTATGGCTACACCTTC

v_call: TRBV3-1/TRBV3-2
cdr3_length: 15
clone_size: .
d_call: .
j_call: TRBJ1-4
cdr3_aa: CASSPRSGSNEKLFF
cdr3_nt: TGTGCCAGCAGCCCTAGATCCGGATCTAATGAAAAACTGTTTTTT

v_call: TRBV19
cdr3_length: 14
clone_size: .
d_call: TRBD1
j_call: TRBJ1-2
cdr3_aa: CASSPTGANYGYTF
cdr3_nt: TGTGCCAGTAGTCCGACAGGGGCTAACTATGGCTACACCTTC

v_call: TRBV12-3/TRBV12-4
cdr3_length: 13
clone_size: .
d_call: .
j_call: TRBJ1-1
cdr3_aa: CASSSRQYTEAFF
cdr3_nt: TGTGCCAGCAGTTCAAGACAGTACACTGAAGCTTTCTTT

v_call: TRBV18
cdr3_length: 14
clone_size: .
d_call: .
j_call: TRBJ2-2
cdr3_aa: CASSGGLLTGELFF
cdr3_nt: TGTGCCAGCTCAGGTGGACTGCTAACCGGGGAGCTGTTTTTT

v_call: TRBV15
cdr3_length: 14
clone_size: .
d_call: TRBD1
j_call: TRBJ2-1
cdr3_aa: CATSRGTGLNEQFF
cdr3_nt: TGTGCCACCAGCAGGGGGACAGGGCTCAATGAGCAGTTCTTC

v_call: TRBV7-9
cdr3_length: 13
clone_size: .
d_call: .
j_call: TRBJ2-1
cdr3_aa: CASSLDTYNEQFF
cdr3_nt: TGTGCCAGCAGCTTAGATACCTACAATGAGCAGTTCTTC

v_call: TRBV6-1
cdr3_length: 15
clone_size: medium-sized
d_call: .
j_call: TRBJ1-2
cdr3_aa: CASSESAGEGNGYTF
cdr3_nt: TGTGCCAGCAGTGAAAGTGCCGGGGAAGGGAATGGCTACACCTTC

v_call: TRBV25-1
cdr3_length: 18
clone_size: few
d_call: TRBD1
j_call: TRBJ1-5
cdr3_aa: CASSDDRGGFYSNQPQHF
cdr3_nt: TGTGCCAGCAGTGACGACAGGGGAGGATTCTATAGCAATCAGCCCCAGCATTTT

v_call: TRBV3-1/TRBV3-2
cdr3_length: 14
clone_size: .
d_call: TRBD1
j_call: TRBJ2-5
cdr3_aa: CASSQEDRGETQYF
cdr3_nt: TGTGCCAGCAGCCAAGAAGACAGGGGAGAGACCCAGTACTTC

v_call: TRBV9
cdr3_length: 16
clone_size: once
d_call: TRBD2
j_call: TRBJ2-3
cdr3_aa: CASSPRTSVSTDTQYF
cdr3_nt: TGTGCCAGCAGCCCCCGGACTAGCGTCAGCACAGATACGCAGTATTTT

v_call: TRBV6-5
cdr3_length: 15
clone_size: .
d_call: .
j_call: TRBJ2-7
cdr3_aa: CASSYRTAGLSEQYF
cdr3_nt: TGTGCCAGCAGTTACAGGACGGCAGGGCTAAGCGAGCAGTACTTC

v_call: TRBV2
cdr3_length: 12
clone_size: .
d_call: .
j_call: TRBJ1-5
cdr3_aa: CASSARDQPQHF
cdr3_nt: TGTGCCAGCAGTGCTCGGGATCAGCCCCAGCATTTT

v_call: TRBV2
cdr3_length: 13
clone_size: few
d_call: .
j_call: TRBJ1-1
cdr3_aa: CASSRYRDTEAFF
cdr3_nt: TGTGCCAGCAGCCGATACAGGGACACTGAAGCTTTCTTT

v_call: TRBV5-1
cdr3_length: 14
clone_size: .
d_call: .
j_call: TRBJ1-2
cdr3_aa: CASSLNRVWDGYTF
cdr3_nt: TGCGCCAGCAGCTTGAACAGGGTGTGGGATGGCTACACCTTC

v_call: TRBV7-8
cdr3_length: 11
clone_size: .
d_call: .
j_call: TRBJ2-5
cdr3_aa: CASSPGETQYF
cdr3_nt: TGTGCCAGCAGCCCCGGGGAGACCCAGTACTTC

v_call: TRBV20-1
cdr3_length: 13
clone_size: .
d_call: .
j_call: TRBJ2-2
cdr3_aa: CSASRLDTGELFF
cdr3_nt: TGCAGTGCTAGTCGACTAGACACCGGGGAGCTGTTTTTT

v_call: TRBV24-1
cdr3_length: 13
clone_size: once
d_call: .
j_call: TRBJ1-2
cdr3_aa: CATNLTVNYGYTF
cdr3_nt: TGTGCCACCAACCTGACAGTAAACTATGGCTACACCTTC

v_call: TRBV3-1/TRBV3-2
cdr3_length: 15
clone_size: once
d_call: TRBD1
j_call: TRBJ1-1
cdr3_aa: CASSFRHRGNTEAFF
cdr3_nt: TGTGCCAGCAGCTTCCGGCACAGGGGGAACACTGAAGCTTTCTTT

v_call: TRBV6-1
cdr3_length: 13
clone_size: once
d_call: .
j_call: TRBJ2-7
cdr3_aa: CASSEASGVEQYF
cdr3_nt: TGTGCCAGCAGTGAAGCATCGGGGGTCGAGCAGTACTTC

v_call: TRBV27
cdr3_length: 14
clone_size: .
d_call: .
j_call: TRBJ1-1
cdr3_aa: CASSFAGMNTEAFF
cdr3_nt: TGTGCCAGCAGTTTCGCAGGGATGAACACTGAAGCTTTCTTT

v_call: TRBV5-1
cdr3_length: 18
clone_size: .
d_call: TRBD2
j_call: TRBJ2-1
cdr3_aa: CASSPHRTSGDSYNEQFF
cdr3_nt: TGCGCCAGCAGTCCCCACCGGACTAGCGGGGATTCCTACAATGAGCAGTTCTTC

v_call: TRBV4-1
cdr3_length: 17
clone_size: .
d_call: .
j_call: TRBJ1-2
cdr3_aa: CASSQVIARGGGYGYTF
cdr3_nt: TGCGCCAGCAGCCAAGTTATCGCGAGGGGGGGTGGCTATGGCTACACCTTC

v_call: TRBV2
cdr3_length: 13
clone_size: .
d_call: .
j_call: TRBJ1-1
cdr3_aa: CAAALVMNTEAFF
cdr3_nt: TGTGCCGCTGCGCTAGTTATGAACACTGAAGCTTTCTTT

v_call: TRBV9
cdr3_length: 13
clone_size: few
d_call: .
j_call: TRBJ1-4
cdr3_aa: CASSVAPGEKLFF
cdr3_nt: TGTGCCAGCAGCGTAGCACCGGGGGAAAAACTGTTTTTT

v_call: TRBV7-3
cdr3_length: 16
clone_size: .
d_call: TRBD2
j_call: TRBJ2-2
cdr3_aa: CASSIIAGPNTGELFF
cdr3_nt: TGTGCCAGCAGCATCATAGCGGGTCCGAACACCGGGGAGCTGTTTTTT

v_call: TRBV6-2/TRBV6-3
cdr3_length: 12
clone_size: .
d_call: TRBD1
j_call: TRBJ1-2
cdr3_aa: CASSLTGRFHTF
cdr3_nt: TGTGCCAGCAGTTTGACAGGGCGGTTCCACACCTTC

v_call: TRBV6-5
cdr3_length: 15
clone_size: .
d_call: TRBD2
j_call: TRBJ2-1
cdr3_aa: CASRYPGLAYNEQFF
cdr3_nt: TGTGCCAGCAGGTATCCGGGACTAGCCTACAATGAGCAGTTCTTC

v_call: TRBV7-9
cdr3_length: 15
clone_size: .
d_call: .
j_call: TRBJ2-3
cdr3_aa: CASRQRGGHTDTQYF
cdr3_nt: TGTGCCAGCAGACAAAGGGGGGGCCACACAGATACGCAGTATTTT

v_call: TRBV7-9
cdr3_length: 14
clone_size: many
d_call: TRBD1
j_call: TRBJ1-2
cdr3_aa: CASSLVRDSGGYTF
cdr3_nt: TGTGCCAGCAGCTTAGTACGGGACAGCGGAGGCTACACCTTC

v_call: TRBV9
cdr3_length: 13
clone_size: .
d_call: .
j_call: TRBJ2-3
cdr3_aa: CASSLLIRDTQYF
cdr3_nt: TGTGCCAGCAGCCTCCTCATCCGGGATACGCAGTATTTT

v_call: TRBV18
cdr3_length: 14
clone_size: .
d_call: .
j_call: TRBJ1-1
cdr3_aa: CASSPEQGNTEAFF
cdr3_nt: TGTGCCAGCTCACCGGAACAGGGAAACACTGAAGCTTTCTTT

v_call: TRBV30
cdr3_length: 15
clone_size: .
d_call: .
j_call: TRBJ1-1
cdr3_aa: CAWSPPDRLNTEAFF
cdr3_nt: TGTGCCTGGAGTCCTCCTGACAGGTTGAACACTGAAGCTTTCTTT

v_call: TRBV6-5
cdr3_length: 13
clone_size: .
d_call: .
j_call: TRBJ1-2
cdr3_aa: CASSDGVFYGYTF
cdr3_nt: TGTGCCAGCAGCGACGGGGTTTTCTATGGCTACACCTTC

v_call: TRBV6-6
cdr3_length: 13
clone_size: .
d_call: .
j_call: TRBJ1-2
cdr3_aa: CASRPGGNYGYTF
cdr3_nt: TGTGCCAGCAGGCCCGGGGGGAACTATGGCTACACCTTC

v_call: TRBV3-1/TRBV3-2
cdr3_length: 17
clone_size: .
d_call: TRBD2
j_call: TRBJ2-3
cdr3_aa: CASSQDIKRGGLYTQYF
cdr3_nt: TGTGCCAGCAGCCAAGACATAAAGCGGGGGGGCCTTTATACGCAGTATTTT

v_call: TRBV7-3
cdr3_length: 13
clone_size: .
d_call: .
j_call: TRBJ2-5
cdr3_aa: CASSSRGEETQYF
cdr3_nt: TGTGCCAGCAGCTCCAGGGGGGAAGAGACCCAGTACTTC

v_call: TRBV6-1
cdr3_length: 12
clone_size: .
d_call: .
j_call: TRBJ1-3
cdr3_aa: CASSDRSRTIYF
cdr3_nt: TGTGCCAGCAGTGATCGCAGTCGCACCATATATTTT

v_call: TRBV9
cdr3_length: 14
clone_size: .
d_call: TRBD1
j_call: TRBJ1-2
cdr3_aa: CASSVEEGAVGYTF
cdr3_nt: TGTGCCAGCAGCGTAGAGGAGGGGGCGGTTGGCTACACCTTC

v_call: TRBV11-1
cdr3_length: 15
clone_size: .
d_call: TRBD2
j_call: TRBJ2-3
cdr3_aa: CASRRTSGGTDTQYF
cdr3_nt: TGTGCCAGCAGGCGGACTAGCGGGGGTACAGATACGCAGTATTTT